This is a list of T cell receptor beta chains from one sample in a study of glioma-infiltrating T cells. Using its own MiXCR run on the multiplex PCR reads, TCRdb lists one record per CDR3 protein. Here the sample spans over 140,000 distinct CDR3 sequences, about 39% being singletons. The sample consisted of glioma tissue, nonneoplastic brain tissue, or PBMCs (not recorded which). The origin of the receptors is a human donor with low-grade glioma or glioblastoma, undergoing nonglioma brain surgery, or in good health (not recorded which). Both conserved end residues are part of each CDR3. Each record gives: J gene, D gene, clone size, V gene, CDR3 protein, CDR3 DNA. A D gene is named only where the DNA matches it firmly. Clone size is shown for a subset of rows, as once, few, many or a class of expanded clone.

j_call: TRBJ1-4
d_call: TRBD1
clone_size: few
v_call: TRBV27
cdr3_aa: CASSQRQGWEKLFF
cdr3_nt: TGTGCCAGCAGTCAACGACAGGGTTGGGAAAAACTGTTTTTT

j_call: TRBJ1-2
d_call: .
clone_size: .
v_call: TRBV6-1
cdr3_aa: CASSRRNYGYTF
cdr3_nt: TGTGCCAGCAGTCGCCGAAACTATGGCTACACCTTC

j_call: TRBJ1-5
d_call: .
clone_size: few
v_call: TRBV10-1
cdr3_aa: CASCKPQHF
cdr3_nt: TGCGCCAGCTGTAAGCCCCAGCATTTT

j_call: TRBJ1-2
d_call: .
clone_size: few
v_call: TRBV2
cdr3_aa: CASSEQNYGYTF
cdr3_nt: TGTGCCAGCAGTGAACAGAACTATGGCTACACCTTC

j_call: TRBJ1-5
d_call: .
clone_size: .
v_call: TRBV6-6
cdr3_aa: CASCPLYGLPQHF
cdr3_nt: TGTGCCAGCTGCCCGTTATACGGGTTGCCGCAGCATTTT

j_call: TRBJ1-1
d_call: .
clone_size: few
v_call: TRBV2
cdr3_aa: CASSDPASNTEAFF
cdr3_nt: TGTGCCAGCAGTGATCCGGCCTCGAACACTGAAGCTTTCTTT

j_call: TRBJ1-6
d_call: .
clone_size: few
v_call: TRBV6-1
cdr3_aa: CASSETDSPLHF
cdr3_nt: TGTGCCAGCAGTGAGACAGACTCACCCCTCCACTTT

j_call: TRBJ2-3
d_call: .
clone_size: few
v_call: TRBV7-9
cdr3_aa: CARSFSWVLDTQYF
cdr3_nt: TGTGCCCGCAGCTTTTCTTGGGTTTTAGATACGCAGTATTTT

j_call: TRBJ2-1
d_call: .
clone_size: .
v_call: TRBV7-2
cdr3_aa: CASSLRRDYNEQFF
cdr3_nt: TGTGCCAGCAGCTTAAGGCGGGACTACAATGAGCAGTTCTTC

j_call: TRBJ1-2
d_call: .
clone_size: .
v_call: TRBV29-1
cdr3_aa: CSVDNRPTNYGYTF
cdr3_nt: TGCAGCGTTGACAACAGGCCTACTAACTATGGCTACACCTTC

j_call: TRBJ1-2
d_call: .
clone_size: few
v_call: TRBV4-1
cdr3_aa: CASSQGRVDFYGYTF
cdr3_nt: TGCGCCAGCAGCCAAGGACGCGTGGATTTCTATGGCTACACCTTC

j_call: TRBJ2-1
d_call: TRBD1
clone_size: few
v_call: TRBV27
cdr3_aa: CASSLRTGILGGEQFF
cdr3_nt: TGTGCCAGCAGTTTAAGGACAGGGATTTTGGGCGGTGAGCAGTTCTTC

j_call: TRBJ2-3
d_call: .
clone_size: few
v_call: TRBV6-2/TRBV6-3
cdr3_aa: CASSQNPDTQYF
cdr3_nt: TGTGCCAGCAGCCAGAATCCAGATACGCAGTATTTT

j_call: TRBJ2-1
d_call: .
clone_size: .
v_call: TRBV12-3/TRBV12-4
cdr3_aa: CASSNLSGQSFF
cdr3_nt: TGTGCCAGCAGTAACCTTAGCGGTCAATCATTCTTC

j_call: TRBJ1-1
d_call: .
clone_size: few
v_call: TRBV10-3
cdr3_aa: CAISEGVHTEAFF
cdr3_nt: TGTGCCATCAGTGAAGGGGTGCACACTGAAGCTTTCTTT

j_call: TRBJ1-2
d_call: .
clone_size: few
v_call: TRBV4-2
cdr3_aa: CASSQEWTGTVGYTF
cdr3_nt: TGTGCCAGCAGCCAAGAATGGACCGGGACGGTTGGCTACACCTTC

j_call: TRBJ1-1
d_call: .
clone_size: once
v_call: TRBV20-1
cdr3_aa: CSAIKGNTEAFF
cdr3_nt: TGCAGTGCCATCAAGGGGAACACTGAAGCTTTCTTT

j_call: TRBJ2-5
d_call: TRBD2
clone_size: few
v_call: TRBV2
cdr3_aa: CASSETSGIQETQYF
cdr3_nt: TGTGCCAGCAGTGAAACTAGCGGGATCCAAGAGACCCAGTACTTC

j_call: TRBJ1-4
d_call: .
clone_size: .
v_call: TRBV7-9
cdr3_aa: CASSLTQTNEKLFF
cdr3_nt: TGTGCCAGCAGCTTAACACAAACTAATGAAAAACTGTTTTTT

j_call: TRBJ2-5
d_call: .
clone_size: .
v_call: TRBV20-1
cdr3_aa: CSAPRVAGETQYF
cdr3_nt: TGCAGTGCTCCGCGGGTGGCTGGAGAGACCCAGTACTTC

j_call: TRBJ2-3
d_call: .
clone_size: many
v_call: TRBV28
cdr3_aa: CASLEAGRTDTQYF
cdr3_nt: TGTGCCAGCCTTGAGGCAGGGCGCACAGATACGCAGTATTTT

j_call: TRBJ2-3
d_call: .
clone_size: .
v_call: TRBV15
cdr3_aa: CATSRDLAGTDTQYF
cdr3_nt: TGTGCCACCAGCAGAGATCTCGCGGGCACAGATACGCAGTATTTT

j_call: TRBJ2-5
d_call: .
clone_size: .
v_call: TRBV28
cdr3_aa: CASSTIESRGTQYF
cdr3_nt: TGTGCCAGCAGTACCATTGAGAGTCGCGGGACCCAGTACTTC

j_call: TRBJ1-5
d_call: TRBD1
clone_size: .
v_call: TRBV11-2
cdr3_aa: CASSPSTGAGQPQHF
cdr3_nt: TGTGCCAGCAGCCCGTCGACAGGGGCCGGTCAGCCCCAGCATTTT

j_call: TRBJ1-1
d_call: .
clone_size: .
v_call: TRBV20-1
cdr3_aa: CSARGQSPKEAFF
cdr3_nt: TGCAGTGCTAGGGGACAATCCCCAAAGGAAGCTTTCTTT

j_call: TRBJ2-7
d_call: TRBD2
clone_size: .
v_call: TRBV2
cdr3_aa: CASSPPGLAGGEQYF
cdr3_nt: TGTGCCAGCTCACCCCCGGGACTAGCGGGAGGCGAGCAGTACTTC

j_call: TRBJ2-7
d_call: .
clone_size: many
v_call: TRBV3-1
cdr3_aa: CASSVESEQYF
cdr3_nt: TGTGCCAGCAGCGTCGAGTCCGAGCAGTACTTC

j_call: TRBJ1-2
d_call: .
clone_size: .
v_call: TRBV6-1
cdr3_aa: CASLYGIYGYTF
cdr3_nt: TGTGCCAGCTTGTACGGCATCTATGGCTACACCTTC

j_call: TRBJ1-1
d_call: .
clone_size: .
v_call: TRBV18
cdr3_aa: CASSRRDERDFF
cdr3_nt: TGTGCCAGCTCGCGCCGGGACGAAAGGGATTTCTTT

j_call: TRBJ2-1
d_call: .
clone_size: few
v_call: TRBV12-3/TRBV12-4
cdr3_aa: CASSLRAEQFF
cdr3_nt: TGTGCCAGCAGTTTACGTGCTGAGCAGTTCTTC

j_call: TRBJ2-5
d_call: .
clone_size: many
v_call: TRBV27
cdr3_aa: CASSRGSPQETQYF
cdr3_nt: TGTGCCAGCAGTCGTGGCTCTCCTCAAGAGACCCAGTACTTC

j_call: TRBJ2-1
d_call: .
clone_size: .
v_call: TRBV20-1
cdr3_aa: CSARVFNEQFF
cdr3_nt: TGCAGTGCTAGAGTTTTCAATGAGCAGTTCTTC

j_call: TRBJ1-2
d_call: .
clone_size: .
v_call: TRBV6-1
cdr3_aa: CASSEALSSYGYTF
cdr3_nt: TGTGCCAGCAGTGAAGCGCTATCCAGCTATGGCTACACCTTC

j_call: TRBJ2-1
d_call: TRBD2
clone_size: medium-sized
v_call: TRBV4-2
cdr3_aa: CASSRGTSASNEQFF
cdr3_nt: TGTGCCAGCAGCCGCGGGACTAGCGCTTCCAATGAGCAGTTCTTC

j_call: TRBJ2-3
d_call: .
clone_size: .
v_call: TRBV7-2
cdr3_aa: CASSLQGIPTDTQYF
cdr3_nt: TGTGCCAGCAGCTTACAGGGGATTCCCACAGATACGCAGTATTTT

j_call: TRBJ2-1
d_call: .
clone_size: many
v_call: TRBV6-2/TRBV6-3
cdr3_aa: CASSYSYNEQFF
cdr3_nt: TGTGCCAGCAGTTACAGCTACAATGAGCAGTTCTTC

j_call: TRBJ1-3
d_call: .
clone_size: .
v_call: TRBV6-6
cdr3_aa: CASSYSTGFGGNTIYF
cdr3_nt: TGTGCCAGCAGTTACTCAACAGGGTTCGGTGGAAACACCATATATTTT

j_call: TRBJ2-3
d_call: TRBD2
clone_size: .
v_call: TRBV29-1
cdr3_aa: CSVATGTSGTGDTQYF
cdr3_nt: TGCAGCGTTGCAACCGGGACTAGCGGGACCGGTGATACGCAGTATTTT

j_call: TRBJ2-7
d_call: TRBD2
clone_size: few
v_call: TRBV20-1
cdr3_aa: CSAPYTGGHTYEQYF
cdr3_nt: TGCAGTGCCCCCTATACGGGAGGGCACACCTACGAGCAGTACTTC

j_call: TRBJ1-6
d_call: .
clone_size: few
v_call: TRBV6-1
cdr3_aa: CASSHEKSLIRSPLHF
cdr3_nt: TGTGCCAGCAGTCATGAGAAATCTCTGATTCGTTCACCCCTCCACTTT

j_call: TRBJ2-3
d_call: .
clone_size: many
v_call: TRBV20-1
cdr3_aa: CSARLGHNYDTQYF
cdr3_nt: TGCAGTGCTAGGCTAGGGCATAATTACGATACGCAGTATTTT

j_call: TRBJ1-6
d_call: .
clone_size: .
v_call: TRBV15
cdr3_aa: CATSRGHSPLHF
cdr3_nt: TGTGCCACCAGCAGAGGTCATTCACCCCTCCACTTT

j_call: TRBJ2-7
d_call: .
clone_size: .
v_call: TRBV6-1
cdr3_aa: CASSSSPGPYEQYF
cdr3_nt: TGTGCCAGCAGTTCAAGTCCGGGACCCTACGAGCAGTACTTC

j_call: TRBJ2-7
d_call: .
clone_size: few
v_call: TRBV7-2
cdr3_aa: CASSLAGLPRDEQYF
cdr3_nt: TGTGCCAGCAGCTTAGCAGGACTACCGAGGGACGAGCAGTACTTC

j_call: TRBJ2-1
d_call: .
clone_size: many
v_call: TRBV20-1
cdr3_aa: CSAGGRNGNVQFF
cdr3_nt: TGCAGTGCTGGAGGTAGGAATGGCAATGTGCAGTTCTTC